One sample yielded the 10 T cell receptor beta chains listed below, sequenced in a study of cytomegalovirus exposure and HLA in healthy donors. The PCR contained 60 Vbeta and 13 Jbeta primers. This table comes from immunoSEQ multiplex PCR, and its TCRdb copy is limited to in-frame clones, with some not included. The table has approximately 150,000 clones, under 85% seen once. The sequenced sample was PBMCs. These receptors were collected from a woman aged 30 to 39 in good health and CMV-seronegative.

The rearrangement joins TRBV6-5 to TRBJ2-1; 8 bases map to TRBD2. V shed 6 bases, J shed 0 bases, and the junction held 4 bases outside the gene matches. The CDR3 is made up of 15 amino acids. CDR1 and CDR2 from the germline V gene are MNHEY and SVGAGI. In nucleotides, the CDR3 is TGTGCCAGCAGGCAACTAGCGGTCTCCTACAATGAGCAGTTCTTC. It codes for CASRQLAVSYNEQFF.

The chain is built from TRBV19 and TRBJ1-5; D is undetermined. V was cut by 3 bases and J by 0 bases, with 9 bases left in between. CDR1 and CDR2 (germline): LNHDA, SQIVND (reference sequence). The CDR3 has 15 amino acids. This chain's CDR3 is CASSITEYSNQPQHF. CDR3 DNA: TGTGCCAGTAGTATTACGGAGTATAGCAATCAGCCCCAGCATTTT.

V is TRBV4-2 and J is TRBJ2-1; 9 positions match TRBD1. Germline loops: CDR1 LGHNA, CDR2 YNFKEQ. V was pared by 1 base and J by 8 bases, with 9 bases of the junction left unmatched. This CDR3 spans 16 amino acids. The CDR3: CASSQVGTGIVDEQFF. DNA of the CDR3: TGTGCCAGCAGCCAAGTCGGGACAGGGATTGTGGATGAGCAGTTCTTC.

This chain joins TRBV27 and TRBJ2-7, with 9 bases fitting TRBD2. Looked up from germline, CDR1 is MNHEY and CDR2 is SMNVEV (reference sequence). This CDR3 is 16 amino acids long. Germline trimming cut 0 bases from V and 7 bases from J; bases unmatched to any gene: 10. CDR3 in DNA: TGTGCCAGCAGTTTATCTAGCGGGAGCCCGCTCCTGGAGCAGTACTTC. This sequence encodes CASSLSSGSPLLEQYF.

This chain uses TRBV19 with TRBJ2-2, with no clear D. This CDR3 has 18 amino acids. Germline-derived CDR1 and CDR2 are LNHDA and SQIVND (reference sequence). Deletions cut 0 bases from V and 3 bases from J, with 17 bases between. The CDR3 is CASSIDDRSSSYTGELFF. The CDR3 nucleotides are TGTGCCAGTAGTATAGATGATAGAAGTAGCAGTTACACCGGGGAGCTGTTTTTT. The whole variable domain, filled in from reference TRBV19 and TRBJ2-2, reads DGGITQSPKYLFRKEGQNVTLSCEQNLNHDAMYWYRQDPGQGLRLIYYSQIVNDFQKGDIAEGYSVSREKKESFPLTVTSAQKNPTAFYLCASSIDDRSSSYTGELFFGEGSRLTVL.

The V gene is TRBV6-1, the J gene TRBJ1-5; D might be TRBD1 (6 bases). CDR3 length equals 19 residues. V was trimmed by 1 base and J by 1 base, leaving 20 bases between them. CDR1 is MNHNS, CDR2 SASEGT, per germline. CDR3: CASSEVGGAGHPSNQPQHF. For the CDR3, the DNA is TGTGCCAGCAGTGAAGTAGGGGGGGCAGGGCACCCCAGCAATCAGCCCCAGCATTTT.

The V and J genes are TRBV27 and TRBJ2-2; 9 bases map to TRBD1. In germline, CDR1 is MNHEY, CDR2 SMNVEV (reference sequence). The V gene end was trimmed by 0 bases and the J gene end by 4 bases; junction bases not matched to a gene: 6. This CDR3 region has 17 residues. This chain's CDR3 is CASSLSYGTGRTGELFF. CDR3 DNA sequence: TGTGCCAGCAGTTTATCCTACGGGACAGGGCGCACCGGGGAGCTGTTTTTT.

The rearrangement links TRBV29-1 to TRBJ1-2, with D hard to call. Per germline, CDR1 SQVTM and CDR2 ANQGSEA. The CDR3 has 12 residues. Trimming stripped 5 bases from V and 3 bases from J, with 10 bases between. The CDR3 is CSVLNTDYGYTF. CDR3 nucleotide sequence: TGCAGCGTTCTCAATACGGACTATGGCTACACCTTC. The whole variable domain, remainder taken from reference TRBV29-1 and TRBJ1-2, is SAVISQKPSRDICQRGTSLTIQCQVDSQVTMMFWYRQQPGQSLTLIATANQGSEATYESGFVIDKFPISRPNLTFSTLTVSNMSPEDSSIYLCSVLNTDYGYTFGSGTRLTVV.

A single count supports this clone. The chain combines TRBV19 with TRBJ2-3; TRBD2 matches at 7 bases. The CDR3 has 15 residues. CDR1 is LNHDA and CDR2 is SQIVND in the germline V gene (reference sequence). V dropped 1 base and J dropped 2; count of bases not matched to a gene: 3. The chain's CDR3 is CASSIVGGDTDTQYF. The CDR3 region has the DNA TGTGCCAGTAGTATAGTGGGGGGGGACACAGATACGCAGTATTTT.

This clone was counted only a few times. The chain is built from TRBV30 and TRBJ2-3; TRBD2 agrees at 7 bases. This CDR3 comprises 15 residues. V lost 2 bases, J lost 4 bases, and 9 bases stayed unmatched. Germline V gene sequence: CDR1 GTSNPN, CDR2 SVGIG (reference sequence). The chain's CDR3 is CAWSPGGSSADTQYF. CDR3 DNA: TGTGCCTGGAGTCCAGGCGGGAGTAGCGCAGATACGCAGTATTTT.